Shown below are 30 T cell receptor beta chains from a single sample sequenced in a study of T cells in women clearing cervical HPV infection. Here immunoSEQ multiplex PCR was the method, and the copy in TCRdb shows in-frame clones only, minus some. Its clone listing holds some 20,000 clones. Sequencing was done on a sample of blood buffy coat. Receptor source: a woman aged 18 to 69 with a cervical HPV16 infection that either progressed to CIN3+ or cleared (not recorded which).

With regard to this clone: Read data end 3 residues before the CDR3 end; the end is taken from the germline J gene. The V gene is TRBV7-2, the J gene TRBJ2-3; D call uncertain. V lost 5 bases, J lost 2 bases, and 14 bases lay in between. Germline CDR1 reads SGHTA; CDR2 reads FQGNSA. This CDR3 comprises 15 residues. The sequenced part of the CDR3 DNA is TGTGCCAGCAGCCGCACTTACCTAGACACAGATACG. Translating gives CASSRTYLDTDT. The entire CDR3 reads CASSRTYLDTDTQYF. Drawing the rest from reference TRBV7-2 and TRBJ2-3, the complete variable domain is GAGVSQSPSNKVTEKGKDVELRCDPISGHTALYWYRQSLGQGLEFLIYFQGNSAPDKSGLPSDRFSAERTGGSVSTLTIQRTQQEDSAVYLCASSRTYLDTDTQYFGPGTRLTVL.

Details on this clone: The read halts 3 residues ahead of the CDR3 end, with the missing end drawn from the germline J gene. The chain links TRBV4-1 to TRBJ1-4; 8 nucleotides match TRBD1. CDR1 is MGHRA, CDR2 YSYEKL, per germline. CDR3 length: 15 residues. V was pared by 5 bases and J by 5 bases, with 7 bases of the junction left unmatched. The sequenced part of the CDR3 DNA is TGCGCCAGCAGCTACCGGACAGGGAAAAATGAAAAA. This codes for CASSYRTGKNEK. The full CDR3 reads CASSYRTGKNEKLFF.

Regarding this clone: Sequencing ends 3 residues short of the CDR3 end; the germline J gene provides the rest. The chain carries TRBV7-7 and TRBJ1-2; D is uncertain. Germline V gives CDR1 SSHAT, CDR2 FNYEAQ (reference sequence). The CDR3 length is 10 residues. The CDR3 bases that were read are TGTGCTAGCCTAGAAGATACC. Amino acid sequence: CASLEDT. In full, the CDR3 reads CASLEDTYTF.

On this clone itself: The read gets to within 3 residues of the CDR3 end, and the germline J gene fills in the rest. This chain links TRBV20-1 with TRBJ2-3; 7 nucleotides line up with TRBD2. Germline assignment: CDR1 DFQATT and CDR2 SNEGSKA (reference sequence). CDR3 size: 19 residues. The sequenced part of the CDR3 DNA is TGCAGTGCTAGAGATATAGGGCAAGACTCGGGGGGAAATAATCAGCCG. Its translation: CSARDIGQDSGGNNQP. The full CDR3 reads CSARDIGQDSGGNNQPQYF.

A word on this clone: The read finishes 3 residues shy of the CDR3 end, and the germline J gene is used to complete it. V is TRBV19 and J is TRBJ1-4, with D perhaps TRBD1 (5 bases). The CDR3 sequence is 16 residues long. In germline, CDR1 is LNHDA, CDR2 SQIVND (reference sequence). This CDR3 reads CASSIDYEQVDSPLFF. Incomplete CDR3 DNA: TGTGCCAGTAGTATAGATTATGAACAGGTGGATTCACCA.

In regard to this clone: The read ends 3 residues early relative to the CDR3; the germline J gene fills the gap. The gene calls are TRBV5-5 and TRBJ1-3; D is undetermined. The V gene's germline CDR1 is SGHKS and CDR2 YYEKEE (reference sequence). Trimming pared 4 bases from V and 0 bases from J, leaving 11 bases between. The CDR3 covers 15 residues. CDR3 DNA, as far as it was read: TGTGCCAGCAGCATTCTAGTTGGCTCTGGAAACACC. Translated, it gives CASSILVGSGNT. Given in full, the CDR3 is CASSILVGSGNTIYF.

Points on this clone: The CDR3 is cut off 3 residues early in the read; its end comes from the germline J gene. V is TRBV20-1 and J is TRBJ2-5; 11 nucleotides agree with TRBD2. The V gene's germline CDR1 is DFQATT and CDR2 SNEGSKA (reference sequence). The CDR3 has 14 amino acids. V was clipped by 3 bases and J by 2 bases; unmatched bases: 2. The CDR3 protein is CSASPSGGQETQYF. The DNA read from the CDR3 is TGCAGTGCTAGTCCTAGCGGGGGGCAAGAGACC.

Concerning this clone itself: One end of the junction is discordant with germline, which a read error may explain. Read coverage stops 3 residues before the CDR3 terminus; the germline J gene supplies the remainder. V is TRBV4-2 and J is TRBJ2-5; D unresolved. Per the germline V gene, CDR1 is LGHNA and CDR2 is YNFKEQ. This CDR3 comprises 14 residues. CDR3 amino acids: CASSQGGVRQTQYF. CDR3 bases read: TGCGCCAGCAGCCAAGGCGGTGTAAGGCAGACC.

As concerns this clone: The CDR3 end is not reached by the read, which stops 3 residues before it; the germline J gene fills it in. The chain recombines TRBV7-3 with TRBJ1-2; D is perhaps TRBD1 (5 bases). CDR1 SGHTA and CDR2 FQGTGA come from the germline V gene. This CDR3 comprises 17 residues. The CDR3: CASSGPLSGTRTDTYTF. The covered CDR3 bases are TGTGCCAGCAGCGGACCCCTTAGCGGGACCCGCACAGATACC.

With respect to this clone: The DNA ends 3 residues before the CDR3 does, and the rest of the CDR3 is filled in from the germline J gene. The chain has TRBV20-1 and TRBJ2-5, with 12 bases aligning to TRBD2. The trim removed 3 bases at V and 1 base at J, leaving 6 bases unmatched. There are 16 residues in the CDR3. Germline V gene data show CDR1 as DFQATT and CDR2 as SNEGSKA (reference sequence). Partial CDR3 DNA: TGCAGTGCTAGCCCCGGACTAGCGGGGAGCCAAGAGACC. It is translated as CSASPGLAGSQET. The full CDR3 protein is CSASPGLAGSQETQYF.

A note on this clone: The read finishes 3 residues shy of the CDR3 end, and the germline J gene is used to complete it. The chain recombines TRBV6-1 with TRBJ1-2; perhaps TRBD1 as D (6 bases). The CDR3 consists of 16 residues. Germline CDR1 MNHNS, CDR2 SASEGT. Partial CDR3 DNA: TGTGCCAGCAGTGGGGGGATTATGTGGACAGACGGTGAC. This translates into CASSGGIMWTDGD. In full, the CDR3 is CASSGGIMWTDGDYTF.

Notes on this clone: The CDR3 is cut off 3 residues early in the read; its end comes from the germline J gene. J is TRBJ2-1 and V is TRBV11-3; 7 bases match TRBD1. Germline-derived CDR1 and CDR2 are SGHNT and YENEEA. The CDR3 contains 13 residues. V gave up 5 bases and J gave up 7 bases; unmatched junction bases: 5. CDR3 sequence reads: CASSAKDRNEQFF. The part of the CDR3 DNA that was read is TGTGCCAGCAGCGCAAAGGACAGGAATGAG.

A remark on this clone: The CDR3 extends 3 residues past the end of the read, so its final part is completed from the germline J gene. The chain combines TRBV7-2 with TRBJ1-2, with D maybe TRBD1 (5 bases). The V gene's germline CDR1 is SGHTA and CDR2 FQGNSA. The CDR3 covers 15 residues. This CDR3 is CASSAQGWNTDTYTF. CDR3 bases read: TGTGCCAGCAGCGCTCAGGGTTGGAACACAGATACC.

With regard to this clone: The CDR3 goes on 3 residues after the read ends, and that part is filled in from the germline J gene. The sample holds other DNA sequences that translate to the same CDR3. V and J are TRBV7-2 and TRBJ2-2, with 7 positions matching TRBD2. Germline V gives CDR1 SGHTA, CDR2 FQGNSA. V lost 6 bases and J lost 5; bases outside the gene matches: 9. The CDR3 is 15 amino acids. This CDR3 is CASRGGWEGTGELFF. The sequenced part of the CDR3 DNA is TGTGCCAGCAGGGGGGGGTGGGAAGGGACCGGGGAG.

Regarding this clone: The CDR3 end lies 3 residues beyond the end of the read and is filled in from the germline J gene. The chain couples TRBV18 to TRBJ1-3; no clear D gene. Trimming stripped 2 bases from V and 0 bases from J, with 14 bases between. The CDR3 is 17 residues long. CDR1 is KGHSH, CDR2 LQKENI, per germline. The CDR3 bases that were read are TGTGCCAGCTCACCAACCCAGGTCCTTTACTCTGGAAACACC. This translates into CASSPTQVLYSGNT. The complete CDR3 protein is CASSPTQVLYSGNTIYF.

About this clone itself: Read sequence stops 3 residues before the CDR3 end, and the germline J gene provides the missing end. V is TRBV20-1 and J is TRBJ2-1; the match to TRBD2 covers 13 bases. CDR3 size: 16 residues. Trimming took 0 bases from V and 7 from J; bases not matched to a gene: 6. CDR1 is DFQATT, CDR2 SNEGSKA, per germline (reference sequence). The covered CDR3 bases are TGCAGTGCTAGAGATGCAAGGACTAGCGGGAGTAATGAG. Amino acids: CSARDARTSGSNE. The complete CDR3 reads CSARDARTSGSNEQFF.

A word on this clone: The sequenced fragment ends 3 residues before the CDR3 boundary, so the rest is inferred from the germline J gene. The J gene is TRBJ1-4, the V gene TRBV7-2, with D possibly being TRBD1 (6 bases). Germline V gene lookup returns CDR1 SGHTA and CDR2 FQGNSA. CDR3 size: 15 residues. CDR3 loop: CASSPGGHDNSPLFF. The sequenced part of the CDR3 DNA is TGTGCCAGCAGCCCCGGGGGGCACGATAATTCACCA.

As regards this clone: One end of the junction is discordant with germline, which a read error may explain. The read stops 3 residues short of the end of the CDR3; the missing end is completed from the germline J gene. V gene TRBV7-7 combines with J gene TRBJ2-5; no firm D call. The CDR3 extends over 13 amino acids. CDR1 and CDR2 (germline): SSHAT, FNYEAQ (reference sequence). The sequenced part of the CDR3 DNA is TGTGCTAGCAGCTTCAGGATACAAGAGACC. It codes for CASSFRIQET. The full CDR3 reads CASSFRIQETQYF.

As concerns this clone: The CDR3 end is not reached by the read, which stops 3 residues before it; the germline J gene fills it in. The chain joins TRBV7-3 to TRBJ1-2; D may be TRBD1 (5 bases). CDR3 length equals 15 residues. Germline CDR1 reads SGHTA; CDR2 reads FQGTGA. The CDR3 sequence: CASSSSGGLTDTYTF. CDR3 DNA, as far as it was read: TGTGCCAGCAGCTCATCGGGGGGACTCACAGATACC.

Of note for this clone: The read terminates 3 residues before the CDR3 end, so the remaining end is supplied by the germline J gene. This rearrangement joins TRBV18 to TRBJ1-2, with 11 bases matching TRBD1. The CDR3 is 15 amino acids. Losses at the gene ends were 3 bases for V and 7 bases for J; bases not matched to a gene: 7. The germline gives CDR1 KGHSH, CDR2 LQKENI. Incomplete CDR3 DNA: TGTGCCAGCTCACCGGACGGACAGGGGGCCTCTGGC. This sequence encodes CASSPDGQGASG. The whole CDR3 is CASSPDGQGASGYTF. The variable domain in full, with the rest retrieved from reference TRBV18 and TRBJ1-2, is NAGVMQNPRHLVRRRGQEARLRCSPMKGHSHVYWYRQLPEEGLKFMVYLQKENIIDESGMPKERFSAEFPKEGPSILRIQQVVRGDSAAYFCASSPDGQGASGYTFGSGTRLTVV.

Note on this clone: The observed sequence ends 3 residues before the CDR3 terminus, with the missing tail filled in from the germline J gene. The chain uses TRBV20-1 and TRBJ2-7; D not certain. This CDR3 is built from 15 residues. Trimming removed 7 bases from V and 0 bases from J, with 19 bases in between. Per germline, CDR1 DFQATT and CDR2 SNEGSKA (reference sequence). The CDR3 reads CSVGWASFSSYEQYF. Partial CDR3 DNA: TGCAGTGTAGGATGGGCCTCCTTTAGCTCCTACGAG.

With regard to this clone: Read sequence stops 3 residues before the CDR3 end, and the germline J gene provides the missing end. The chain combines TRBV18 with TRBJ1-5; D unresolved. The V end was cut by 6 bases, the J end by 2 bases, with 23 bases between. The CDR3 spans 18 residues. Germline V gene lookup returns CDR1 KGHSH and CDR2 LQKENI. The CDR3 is CASSPDQVRVGGNQPQHF. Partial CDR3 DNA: TGTGCCAGCTCTCCCGACCAGGTAAGGGTCGGTGGCAATCAGCCC.

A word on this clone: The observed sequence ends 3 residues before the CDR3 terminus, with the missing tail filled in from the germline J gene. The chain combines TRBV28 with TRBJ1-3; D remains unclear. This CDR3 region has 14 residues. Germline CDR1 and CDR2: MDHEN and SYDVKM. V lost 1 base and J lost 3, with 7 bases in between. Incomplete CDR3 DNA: TGTGCCAGCAGTTTATTTAGAGTTGGAAACACC. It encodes CASSLFRVGNT. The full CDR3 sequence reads CASSLFRVGNTIYF.

The CDR3 here is CASSLARTEAFF. The sequenced part of the CDR3 DNA is TGTGCCAGCAGCTTGGCCCGGACTGAA. The chain is built from TRBV5-6 and TRBJ1-1; D not resolved. The read stops 3 residues short of the end of the CDR3; the missing end is completed from the germline J gene. Trimming pared 0 bases from V and 5 bases from J, leaving 5 bases between. CDR3 length: 12 residues. Germline V lookup: CDR1 SGHDT, CDR2 YYEEEE.

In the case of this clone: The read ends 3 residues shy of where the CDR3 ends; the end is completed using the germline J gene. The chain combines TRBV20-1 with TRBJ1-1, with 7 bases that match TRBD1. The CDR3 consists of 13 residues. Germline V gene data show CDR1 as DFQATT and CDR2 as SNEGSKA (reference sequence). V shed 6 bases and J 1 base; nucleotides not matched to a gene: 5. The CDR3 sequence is CSASGQKNTEAFF. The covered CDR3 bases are TGCAGTGCGTCGGGACAGAAGAACACTGAA.

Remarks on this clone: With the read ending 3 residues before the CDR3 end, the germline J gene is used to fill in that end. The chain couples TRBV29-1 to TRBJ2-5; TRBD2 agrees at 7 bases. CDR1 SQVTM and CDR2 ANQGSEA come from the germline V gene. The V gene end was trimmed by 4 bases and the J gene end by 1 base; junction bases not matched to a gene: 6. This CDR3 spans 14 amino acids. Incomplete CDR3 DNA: TGCAGCGTTGCCTTGGGGGGGGTCCAAGAGACC. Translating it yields CSVALGGVQET. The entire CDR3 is CSVALGGVQETQYF. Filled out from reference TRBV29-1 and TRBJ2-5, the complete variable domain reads SAVISQKPSRDICQRGTSLTIQCQVDSQVTMMFWYRQQPGQSLTLIATANQGSEATYESGFVIDKFPISRPNLTFSTLTVSNMSPEDSSIYLCSVALGGVQETQYFGPGTRLLVL.

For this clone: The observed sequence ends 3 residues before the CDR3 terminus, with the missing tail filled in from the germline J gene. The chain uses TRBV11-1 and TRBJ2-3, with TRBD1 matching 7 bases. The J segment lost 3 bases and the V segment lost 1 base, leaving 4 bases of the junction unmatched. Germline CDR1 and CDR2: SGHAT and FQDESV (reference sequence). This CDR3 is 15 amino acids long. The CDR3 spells CASSLGTGATDTQYF. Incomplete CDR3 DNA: TGTGCCAGCAGCTTAGGGACAGGAGCAACAGATACG.

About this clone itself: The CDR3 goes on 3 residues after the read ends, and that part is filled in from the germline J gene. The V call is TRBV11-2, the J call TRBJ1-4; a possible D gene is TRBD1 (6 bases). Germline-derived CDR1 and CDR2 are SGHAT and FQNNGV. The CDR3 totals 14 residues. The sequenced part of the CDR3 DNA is TGTGCCAGCAGCTTAGGCAGGGGTAATTCACCA. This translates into CASSLGRGNSP. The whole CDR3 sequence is CASSLGRGNSPLFF.

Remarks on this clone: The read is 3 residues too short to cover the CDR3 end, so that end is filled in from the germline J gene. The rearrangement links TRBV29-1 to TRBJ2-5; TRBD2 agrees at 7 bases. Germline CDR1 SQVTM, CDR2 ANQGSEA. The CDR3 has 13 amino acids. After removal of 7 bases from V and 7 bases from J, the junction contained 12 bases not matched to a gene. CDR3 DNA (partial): TGCAGCGCCGATAGCGGGCAAAGGGGGACC. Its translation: CSADSGQRGT. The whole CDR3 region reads CSADSGQRGTQYF.

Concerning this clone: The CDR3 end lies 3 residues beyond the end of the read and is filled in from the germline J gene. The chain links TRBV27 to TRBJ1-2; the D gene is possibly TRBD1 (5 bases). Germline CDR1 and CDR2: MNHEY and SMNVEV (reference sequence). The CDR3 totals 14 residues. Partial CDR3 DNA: TGTGCCAGCAGTTTAGAAGGGGCAGGCTACGGC. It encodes CASSLEGAGYG. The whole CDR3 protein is CASSLEGAGYGYTF.